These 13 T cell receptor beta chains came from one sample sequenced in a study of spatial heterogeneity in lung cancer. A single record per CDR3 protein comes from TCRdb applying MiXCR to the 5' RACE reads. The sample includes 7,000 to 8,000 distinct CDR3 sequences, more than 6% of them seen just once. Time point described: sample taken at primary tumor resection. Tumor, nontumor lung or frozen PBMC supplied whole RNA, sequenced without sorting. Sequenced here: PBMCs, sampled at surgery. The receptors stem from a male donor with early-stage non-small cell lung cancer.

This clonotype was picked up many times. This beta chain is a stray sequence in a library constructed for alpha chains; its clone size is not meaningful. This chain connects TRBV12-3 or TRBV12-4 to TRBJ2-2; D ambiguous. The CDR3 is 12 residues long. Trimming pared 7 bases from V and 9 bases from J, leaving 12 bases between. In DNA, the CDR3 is TGTGCCAGCAAGGCTTTATCTTGGGAGCTGTTTTTT. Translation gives CASKALSWELFF.

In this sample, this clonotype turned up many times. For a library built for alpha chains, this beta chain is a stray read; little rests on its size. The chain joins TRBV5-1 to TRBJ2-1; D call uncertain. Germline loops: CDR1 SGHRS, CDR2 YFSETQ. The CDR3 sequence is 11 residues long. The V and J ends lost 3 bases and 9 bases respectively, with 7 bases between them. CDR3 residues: CASSSVSEQFF. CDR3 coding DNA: TGCGCCAGCAGCTCGGTGAGTGAGCAGTTCTTC.

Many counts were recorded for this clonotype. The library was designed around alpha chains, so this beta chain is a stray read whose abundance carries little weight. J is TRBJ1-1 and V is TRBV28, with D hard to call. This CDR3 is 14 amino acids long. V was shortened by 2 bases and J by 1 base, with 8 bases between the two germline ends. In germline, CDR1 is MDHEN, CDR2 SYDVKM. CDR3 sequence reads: CASSLPDRNTEAFF. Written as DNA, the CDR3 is TGTGCCAGCAGTTTACCAGACCGGAACACTGAAGCTTTCTTT.

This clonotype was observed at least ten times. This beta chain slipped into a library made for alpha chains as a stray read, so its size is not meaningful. The CDR3: CASSLFGSEQLSNQPQHF. CDR3 bases: TGTGCCAGCAGTTTATTCGGATCGGAACAGCTTAGCAATCAGCCCCAGCATTTT. The V call is TRBV27, the J call TRBJ1-5; no clear D gene. V shed 1 base and J shed 0 bases, with 16 bases lying between them. The CDR3 length is 18 residues. CDR1 is MNHEY, CDR2 SMNVEV, per germline (reference sequence).

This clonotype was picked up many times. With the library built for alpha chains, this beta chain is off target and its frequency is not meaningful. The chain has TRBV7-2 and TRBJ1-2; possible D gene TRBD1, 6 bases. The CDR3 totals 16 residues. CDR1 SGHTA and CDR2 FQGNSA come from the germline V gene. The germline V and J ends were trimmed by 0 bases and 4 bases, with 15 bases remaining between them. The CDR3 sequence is CASSLATTGSLYGYTF. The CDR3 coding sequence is TGTGCCAGCAGCTTAGCAACGACAGGAAGCCTCTATGGCTACACCTTC.

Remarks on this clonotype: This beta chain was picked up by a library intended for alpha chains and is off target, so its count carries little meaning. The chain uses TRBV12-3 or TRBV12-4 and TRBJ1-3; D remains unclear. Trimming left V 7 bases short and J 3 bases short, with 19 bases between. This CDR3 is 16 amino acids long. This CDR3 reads CASTPSGPKGGNTIYF. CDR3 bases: TGTGCCAGCACCCCAAGCGGGCCTAAGGGTGGAAACACCATATATTTT.

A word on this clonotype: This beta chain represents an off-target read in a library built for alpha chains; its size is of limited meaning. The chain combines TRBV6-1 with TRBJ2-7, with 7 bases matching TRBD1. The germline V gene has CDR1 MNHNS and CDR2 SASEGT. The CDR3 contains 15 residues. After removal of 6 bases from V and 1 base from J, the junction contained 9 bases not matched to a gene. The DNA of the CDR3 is TGTGCCAGCAGCTATGACACAGGGGAATCCTACGAGCAGTACTTC. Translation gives CASSYDTGESYEQYF.

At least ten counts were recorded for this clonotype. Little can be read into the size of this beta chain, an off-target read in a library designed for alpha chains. CDR3 DNA: TGTGCCAGCAGTTACTCGAACTCCTACGAGCAGTACTTC. Encoded protein: CASSYSNSYEQYF. The genes are TRBV6-5 and TRBJ2-7; no definite D call. Trimming took off 0 bases at V and 0 bases at J, with 3 bases between the two ends. This CDR3 is built from 13 residues. Germline V lookup: CDR1 MNHEY, CDR2 SVGAGI.

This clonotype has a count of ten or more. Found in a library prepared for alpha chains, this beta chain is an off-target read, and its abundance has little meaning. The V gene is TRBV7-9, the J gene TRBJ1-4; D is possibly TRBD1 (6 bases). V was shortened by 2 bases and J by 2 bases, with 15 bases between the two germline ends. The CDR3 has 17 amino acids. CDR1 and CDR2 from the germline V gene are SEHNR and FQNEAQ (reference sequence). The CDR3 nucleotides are TGTGCCAGCAGCTTATTCGGGGGCGCTGGGACTAATGAAAAACTGTTTTTT. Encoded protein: CASSLFGGAGTNEKLFF.

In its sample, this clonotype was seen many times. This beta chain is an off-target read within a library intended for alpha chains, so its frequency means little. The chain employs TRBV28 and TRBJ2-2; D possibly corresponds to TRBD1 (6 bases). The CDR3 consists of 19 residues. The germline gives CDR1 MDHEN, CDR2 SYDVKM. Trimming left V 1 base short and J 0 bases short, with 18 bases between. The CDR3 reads CASSLFDRKRFANTGELFF. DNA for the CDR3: TGTGCCAGCAGTTTATTTGACAGGAAGAGGTTCGCGAACACCGGGGAGCTGTTTTTT.

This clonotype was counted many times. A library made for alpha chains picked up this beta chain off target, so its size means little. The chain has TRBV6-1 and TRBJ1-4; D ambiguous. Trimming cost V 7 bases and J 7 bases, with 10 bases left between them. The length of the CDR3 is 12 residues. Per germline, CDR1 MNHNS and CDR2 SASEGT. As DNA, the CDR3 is TGTGCCAGCACCGAATGGTTTGAAAAACTGTTTTTT. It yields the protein CASTEWFEKLFF.

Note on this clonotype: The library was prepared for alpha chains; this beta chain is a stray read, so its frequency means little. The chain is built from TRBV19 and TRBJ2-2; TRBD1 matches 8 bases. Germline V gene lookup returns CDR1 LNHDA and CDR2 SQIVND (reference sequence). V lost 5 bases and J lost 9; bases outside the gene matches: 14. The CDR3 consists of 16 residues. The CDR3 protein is CASSPRTGQDLRELFF. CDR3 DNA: TGTGCCAGTAGTCCTCGGACAGGGCAGGACTTGCGGGAGCTGTTTTTT. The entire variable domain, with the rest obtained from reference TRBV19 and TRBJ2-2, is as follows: DGGITQSPKYLFRKEGQNVTLSCEQNLNHDAMYWYRQDPGQGLRLIYYSQIVNDFQKGDIAEGYSVSREKKESFPLTVTSAQKNPTAFYLCASSPRTGQDLRELFFGEGSRLTVL.

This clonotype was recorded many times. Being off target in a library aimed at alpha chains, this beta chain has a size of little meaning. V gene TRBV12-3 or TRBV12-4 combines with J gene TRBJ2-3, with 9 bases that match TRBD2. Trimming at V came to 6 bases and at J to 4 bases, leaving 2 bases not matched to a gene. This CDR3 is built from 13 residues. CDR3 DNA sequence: TGTGCCAGCAGGGGGACTAGCTCAGATACGCAGTATTTT. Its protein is CASRGTSSDTQYF.